Listed below are T cell receptor beta chains from one sample, sequenced in a study of T cell responses to AZD1222 COVID-19 vaccine. Only in-frame clones appear in the TCRdb table, and some are missing; sequencing was by immunoSEQ multiplex PCR. The table lists 90,000 to 150,000 clones, approximately 89% of them singletons, with approximately 4.8% in the top ten. The sample in question was peripheral blood, obtained on day 0 of AZD1222 vaccination. The receptors here all came from an adult in good health. Both conserved end residues are part of each CDR3. D genes are given only for firm matches. Only some rows state a clone size, as once, few, many or a class for expanded clones.

TGCAGCGTTGAAGGTGGAACCGGGGAGCTGTTTTTT,CSVEGGTGELFF,TRBJ2-2,NA,NA,TRBV29-1
TGCGCCAGCAGCTTGACGGGAAATAATGAAAAACTGTTTTTT,CASSLTGNNEKLFF,TRBJ1-4,NA,NA,TRBV5-1
TGTGCCAGCTCACCAGGCGGGGGGACTAGCACAGATACGCAGTATTTT,CASSPGGGTSTDTQYF,TRBJ2-3,NA,TRBD2,TRBV18
TGTGCCAGCTCACCACAGAGCCCCAGCTCTGGAAACACCATATATTTT,CASSPQSPSSGNTIYF,TRBJ1-3,NA,NA,TRBV18
TGTGCCAGCAGCTTAGCGGGGACCTACGAGCAGTACTTC,CASSLAGTYEQYF,TRBJ2-7,few,NA,TRBV11-2
TGTGCCAGCAGCGGCAGGGCAGGGGAAGAGACCCAGTACTTC,CASSGRAGEETQYF,TRBJ2-5,NA,NA,TRBV7-9
TGTGCCAGCAGCCGGACAGGGTTTGAGAATTCACCCCTCCACTTT,CASSRTGFENSPLHF,TRBJ1-6,NA,TRBD1,TRBV9
TGTGCCAGCAGCATCACAGGGGACCACCGGGATACGCAGTATTTT,CASSITGDHRDTQYF,TRBJ2-3,NA,TRBD1,TRBV9
TGCGCCAGCAGTGAGTCGATACTCCTTGATTCACCCCTCCACTTT,CASSESILLDSPLHF,TRBJ1-6,NA,NA,TRBV10-1
TGTGCCTGGAGGGGGGACAAGAACACTGAAGCTTTCTTT,CAWRGDKNTEAFF,TRBJ1-1,NA,NA,TRBV30
TGTGCCAGCAGTGTGAAGGGACTAGCGGGGGCAGATACGCAGTATTTT,CASSVKGLAGADTQYF,TRBJ2-3,NA,TRBD2,TRBV6-4
TGTGCCAGCAGCTTAGGGACAGTAAACACCGGGGAGCTGTTTTTT,CASSLGTVNTGELFF,TRBJ2-2,NA,NA,TRBV7-8
TGTGCCAGCAGTGAATCCACTGAAGCTTTCTTT,CASSESTEAFF,TRBJ1-1,once,NA,TRBV2
TGTGCCAGCAGCCCACCCGGATGGAGCTACGAGCAGTACTTC,CASSPPGWSYEQYF,TRBJ2-7,NA,NA,TRBV7-2
TGTGCCACCAGTGATAGGCACCAAAGGACCGGGGAGCTGTTTTTT,CATSDRHQRTGELFF,TRBJ2-2,NA,NA,TRBV24-1
TGTGCCAGCAGCTTCCGCCCGGGGGGGGTGGGCGAGCAGTACTTC,CASSFRPGGVGEQYF,TRBJ2-7,NA,TRBD2,TRBV3-1/TRBV3-2
TGTGCCAGCAGCGTATCAGGGGACGATCCCCTCCACTTT,CASSVSGDDPLHF,TRBJ1-6,NA,NA,TRBV9
TGTGCCAGCGGGAGCGGGGTCTTAAGAACCGGGGAGCTGTTTTTT,CASGSGVLRTGELFF,TRBJ2-2,NA,TRBD2,TRBV6-5
TGTGCCAGCAGTGAAAAGAGTCCCCTCCACTTT,CASSEKSPLHF,TRBJ1-6,NA,NA,TRBV6-1
TGCAGTGCTAGGAAGACAGGTGAAGCTTTCTTT,CSARKTGEAFF,TRBJ1-1,NA,NA,TRBV20-1